These 22 T cell receptor beta chains were sequenced from one sample in a study of human T cells and chemical hapten exposure. TCRdb reprocessed the RACE reads via MiXCR and lists one record per CDR3 protein. The table lists some 180,000 distinct CDR3 sequences, 20% to 25% of them singletons. As for time point: patch test 1, 2 weeks after DPC sensitization. Treatment indicated: therapeutic diphenylcyclopropenone sensitization with weekly scalp DPC. Specimen: whole blood, collected in connection with sensitization to the hapten diphenylcyclopropenone (DPC). The receptor set was obtained from a woman between 50 and 59 years old with alopecia areata. Some clones in this sample may be carry-over from other donors' samples.

The chain uses TRBV28 and TRBJ2-3; 7 bases match TRBD2. Trimming took 6 bases from V and 4 from J; bases not matched to a gene: 7. The CDR3 is 14 residues long. Germline CDR1 is MDHEN and CDR2 is SYDVKM. The CDR3 protein is CASRLAGVPDTQYF. CDR3 nucleotides: TGTGCCAGCAGGTTGGCGGGAGTCCCAGATACGCAGTATTTT.

The gene calls are TRBV28 and TRBJ2-6; 7 nucleotides match TRBD1. The CDR3 is made up of 15 amino acids. V shed 10 bases, J shed 2 bases, and the junction held 8 bases outside the gene matches. Looked up from germline, CDR1 is MDHEN and CDR2 is SYDVKM. The CDR3 DNA sequence: TGTGCCACCGGGACAGAGAGGACTGGGGCCAACGTCCTGACTTTC. Translating it yields CATGTERTGANVLTF.

This clonotype has only a few counts. The genes are TRBV25-1 and TRBJ2-4; 11 bases match TRBD1. V lost 7 bases, J lost 12 bases, and 8 bases stayed unmatched. There are 13 residues in the CDR3. Germline CDR1 is MGHDK and CDR2 is SYGVNS. The DNA for the CDR3 is TGTGCCAGCACCAGGACAGGGGGCTTCCGTCAGTACTTC. This codes for CASTRTGGFRQYF. Full variable domain (remainder filled in from reference TRBV25-1 and TRBJ2-4): EADIYQTPRYLVIGTGKKITLECSQTMGHDKMYWYQQDPGMELHLIHYSYGVNSTEKGDLSSESTVSRIRTEHFPLTLESARPSHTSQYLCASTRTGGFRQYFGAGTRLSVL.

This rearrangement joins TRBV7-3 to TRBJ2-3, with D unresolved. The germline CDR1 and CDR2 sequences are SGHTA and FQGTGA. The germline V and J ends were trimmed by 6 bases and 2 bases, with 12 bases remaining between them. This CDR3 is built from 14 residues. The CDR3 DNA reads as TGTGCCAGCAGTCCAGGCCCTCCCACAGATACGCAGTATTTT. Protein: CASSPGPPTDTQYF. The full variable domain, its missing parts supplied by reference TRBV7-3 and TRBJ2-3, is GAGVSQTPSNKVTEKGKYVELRCDPISGHTALYWYRQSLGQGPEFLIYFQGTGAADDSGLPNDRFFAVRPEGSVSTLKIQRTERGDSAVYLCASSPGPPTDTQYFGPGTRLTVL.

This chain connects TRBV10-2 to TRBJ1-3, with a possible D match to TRBD1 (6 bases). This CDR3 spans 15 amino acids. Germline V gene data show CDR1 as WSHSY and CDR2 as SAAADI. The V end was cut by 2 bases, the J end by 4 bases, with 12 bases between. The CDR3 loop reads CASSEIGGTGNTIYF. For the CDR3, the DNA is TGCGCCAGCAGTGAGATCGGGGGCACCGGAAACACCATATATTTT.

This clonotype was seen only a few times. J is TRBJ2-1 and V is TRBV3-1; D perhaps matches TRBD2 (5 bases). This CDR3 comprises 14 residues. CDR1 is LGHDT, CDR2 YNNKEL, per germline (reference sequence). Deletions cut 4 bases from V and 7 bases from J, with 14 bases between. This chain's CDR3 is CASSLGLLRNEQFF. The CDR3 DNA reads TGTGCCAGCAGCCTTGGACTCTTACGGAATGAGCAGTTCTTC.

The chain joins TRBV20-1 to TRBJ2-2, with TRBD2 as a possible D gene (5 bases). CDR3 size: 15 residues. V was clipped by 6 bases and J by 5 bases, with 19 bases between them. CDR1 and CDR2 from the germline V gene are DFQATT and SNEGSKA (reference sequence). The CDR3 spells CSAINIREKTGELFF. CDR3 coding DNA: TGCAGTGCCATAAATATCCGGGAAAAGACCGGGGAGCTGTTTTTT.

This clonotype was observed a few times. The DNA for the CDR3 is TGTGCCATCAGTGAGGCCCCAGAAGGGGAAGCTTTCTTT. The encoded protein is CAISEAPEGEAFF. The chain has TRBV10-3 and TRBJ1-1; D uncertain. CDR1 is ENHRY, CDR2 SYGVKD, per germline. With 2 bases removed from V and 8 bases from J, the gap between germline ends came to 12 bases. This CDR3 contains 13 residues.

A single count supports this clonotype. The chain uses TRBV29-1 and TRBJ2-1, with D hard to call. V was shortened by 7 bases and J by 5 bases, with 9 bases between the two germline ends. This CDR3 has 11 residues. Per the germline V gene, CDR1 is SQVTM and CDR2 is ANQGSEA. DNA of the CDR3: TGCAGCGCCCGTCCGAACAATGAGCAGTTCTTC. Residues: CSARPNNEQFF.

This clonotype was detected only a few times. The chain combines TRBV27 with TRBJ2-2, with TRBD1 matching 7 bases. Germline V gene data show CDR1 as MNHEY and CDR2 as SMNVEV (reference sequence). Unmatched junction bases numbered 5, after V lost 6 bases and J lost 1 base. There are 15 residues in the CDR3. CDR3 sequence: CASRPGQVNTGELFF. CDR3 coding DNA: TGTGCCAGCAGACCCGGACAGGTGAACACCGGGGAGCTGTTTTTT.

The rearrangement links TRBV5-1 to TRBJ2-3; 11 bases are shared with TRBD2. The germline gives CDR1 SGHRS, CDR2 YFSETQ. Losses at the gene ends were 5 bases for V and 2 bases for J; bases not matched to a gene: 4. This CDR3 is built from 15 residues. The CDR3 loop is CASRPSGRSTDTQYF. The CDR3 bases are TGCGCCAGCAGACCTAGCGGGAGGTCCACAGATACGCAGTATTTT.

This chain connects TRBV6-1 to TRBJ1-2; D unresolved. Germline assignment: CDR1 MNHNS and CDR2 SASEGT. CDR3 length equals 15 residues. V lost 0 bases to trimming and J lost 4 bases, with 12 bases between them. In nucleotides, the CDR3 is TGTGCCAGCAGTGAAGCCGGAAGAAGCGGCTATGGCTACACCTTC. Protein product: CASSEAGRSGYGYTF.

This rearrangement joins TRBV7-2 to TRBJ2-5, with 10 nucleotides matching TRBD2. The germline gives CDR1 SGHTA, CDR2 FQGNSA. The V and J ends lost 2 bases and 5 bases, in that order; junction bases with no gene match: 2. The CDR3 loop spans 14 amino acids. The CDR3 reads CASSLSSGSETQYF. CDR3 bases: TGTGCCAGCAGCTTATCTAGCGGGAGTGAGACCCAGTACTTC.

Written as DNA, the CDR3 is TGTGCCAGCAGCCAGGGACAGGGCGAGGCAGATACGCAGTATTTT. It is translated as CASSQGQGEADTQYF. The chain links TRBV7-2 to TRBJ2-3, with 9 nucleotides matching TRBD1. V gave up 5 bases and J gave up 4 bases; unmatched junction bases: 7. The CDR3 sequence is 15 residues long. Per germline, CDR1 SGHTA and CDR2 FQGNSA.

The rearrangement links TRBV20-1 to TRBJ2-5; TRBD2 is a possible D gene (5 bases). The germline CDR1 and CDR2 sequences are DFQATT and SNEGSKA (reference sequence). V was shortened by 6 bases and J by 5 bases, with 16 bases between the two germline ends. This CDR3 comprises 13 residues. CDR3 amino acids: CSAEGEGLETQYF. The CDR3 DNA reads TGCAGTGCAGAAGGCGAGGGTTTGGAGACCCAGTACTTC.

V is TRBV5-1 and J is TRBJ2-7; D not certain. The V and J ends lost 7 bases and 4 bases respectively, with 18 bases between them. Germline CDR1 and CDR2: SGHRS and YFSETQ. This CDR3 is 14 amino acids long. This CDR3 is CASGADPPTYEQYF. DNA for the CDR3: TGCGCCAGCGGCGCGGACCCTCCAACATACGAGCAGTACTTC.

In its sample, this clonotype ranks as medium-sized (0.01 to 0.1%). The chain is built from TRBV7-2 and TRBJ2-2, with D uncertain. Germline assignment: CDR1 SGHTA and CDR2 FQGNSA. This CDR3 region has 14 residues. Trimming took 5 bases from V and 7 from J, leaving 14 bases between them. CDR3 protein: CASSPTLLHGELFF. DNA for the CDR3: TGTGCCAGCAGCCCCACTCTCCTGCACGGGGAGCTGTTTTTT.

This clonotype was seen repeatedly, ten times or more. V usage is TRBV7-6 and J usage is TRBJ1-3; no firm D call. The ends were cut back, 5 bases at V and 0 bases at J, with 14 bases in the middle. Germline V gives CDR1 SGHVS, CDR2 FNYEAQ. CDR3 length: 16 residues. The CDR3 here is CASSLSEPSSGNTIYF. The CDR3 DNA is TGTGCCAGCAGCCTTTCGGAACCCAGCTCTGGAAACACCATATATTTT.

This clonotype was counted between two and nine times. The CDR3, as DNA: TGTGCCAGCAGTTCAACGGAGGGCCGCAAGGGCTATGGCTACACCTTC. This translates into CASSSTEGRKGYGYTF. The chain joins TRBV7-2 to TRBJ1-2; D gene ambiguous. This CDR3 has 16 residues. Trimming took off 6 bases at V and 4 bases at J, with 21 bases between the two ends. Germline V gene sequence: CDR1 SGHTA, CDR2 FQGNSA.

This clonotype was detected only a few times. The V gene is TRBV5-1, the J gene TRBJ2-1; D ambiguous. The CDR3 runs to 14 residues. Looked up from germline, CDR1 is SGHRS and CDR2 is YFSETQ. The V gene lost 0 bases and the J gene lost 6 bases, with 10 bases spanning the gap. CDR3 coding DNA: TGCGCCAGCAGCTTGGGGGGATCGGCCAATGAGCAGTTCTTC. This translates into CASSLGGSANEQFF. Based on the CDR3 plus reference TRBV5-1 and TRBJ2-1, the full variable domain is KAGVTQTPRYLIKTRGQQVTLSCSPISGHRSVSWYQQTPGQGLQFLFEYFSETQRNKGNFPGRFSGRQFSNSRSEMNVSTLELGDSALYLCASSLGGSANEQFFGPGTRLTVL.

The CDR3 loop reads CASSSRGGGNEKLFF. The CDR3 DNA follows: TGCGCCAGCAGCTCCAGGGGAGGGGGAAATGAAAAACTGTTTTTT. The chain employs TRBV4-1 and TRBJ1-4; tentatively, D is TRBD1 (6 bases). The V and J ends lost 5 bases and 5 bases respectively, with 15 bases between them. The CDR3 totals 15 residues. Germline lookup yields CDR1 MGHRA and CDR2 YSYEKL.

The rearrangement joins TRBV29-1 to TRBJ1-5; D may be TRBD1 (6 bases). From germline, CDR1 is SQVTM and CDR2 ANQGSEA. This CDR3 has 13 amino acids. V lost 6 bases and J 6 bases, leaving 15 bases between the germline ends. The CDR3 is CSVATGTSQPQHF. CDR3 nucleotide sequence: TGCAGCGTGGCTACAGGGACGAGTCAGCCCCAGCATTTT.